This T cell receptor (beta chain) is from a study of T cells in women clearing cervical HPV infection. Study-wide results and limits: A classifier using richness and V gene abundances reached an AUC of around 0.83. Repertoire richness, not evenness, was significantly elevated in CIN3+ cases versus controls. Associations may precede or follow infection; HPV-specific or memory T cells were not isolated.

HPV was found by MY09/MY11 PCR and dot-blot genotyping. A note on this clone: Its matching antigen is unknown.

Method: immunoSEQ multiplex PCR; TCRdb's copy keeps in-frame clones and lacks some. Its table records about 12,000 clones. The sequence was collected from a woman aged 18 to 75 with a cervical HPV16 infection that either progressed to CIN3+ or cleared (not recorded which). Sequenced sample: blood buffy coat.

CDR3: CASQATGVSTGELFF. The CDR3 DNA, read in part, is TGTGCCAGCCAAGCGACAGGGGTGTCCACCGGGGAG. The chain couples TRBV2 to TRBJ2-2; 8 bases are a match to TRBD1. The read comes to an end 3 residues before the CDR3 does, leaving the germline J gene to fill in the end. Germline CDR1 reads SNHLY; CDR2 reads FYNNEI. This CDR3 region has 15 residues. Losses at the gene ends were 8 bases for V and 4 bases for J; bases not matched to a gene: 9.